Below, 15 T cell receptor beta chains from the same sample are listed, as sequenced in a study of cytomegalovirus exposure and HLA in healthy donors. The primer mix had 60 Vbeta and 13 Jbeta primers. Data came from immunoSEQ multiplex PCR; TCRdb stores just in-frame clones and leaves some out. The sample shows around 300,000 clones, roughly 81% of them seen only once. The sequenced sample consisted of PBMCs. The receptor source for this set is a woman aged 40 to 50 in good health and CMV-seropositive.

This chain joins TRBV27 and TRBJ2-7; maybe TRBD2 (5 bases). The germline V and J ends were trimmed by 0 bases and 3 bases, with 18 bases remaining between them. This CDR3 is built from 17 residues. Germline CDR1 reads MNHEY; CDR2 reads SMNVEV (reference sequence). The CDR3 DNA reads TGTGCCAGCAGTTTATCACGGACGGGATACTTACGCTACGAGCAGTACTTC. Residues: CASSLSRTGYLRYEQYF.

The chain combines TRBV6-5 with TRBJ2-1; the match to TRBD2 covers 7 bases. Trimming at V came to 1 base and at J to 9 bases, leaving 12 bases not matched to a gene. There are 16 residues in the CDR3. Germline CDR1 reads MNHEY; CDR2 reads SVGAGI. DNA for the CDR3: TGTGCCAGCAGTTACTGGGCGGGAGCTCAATCGGGTGAGCAGTTCTTC. It codes for CASSYWAGAQSGEQFF.

The V call is TRBV19, the J call TRBJ2-7; D is perhaps TRBD1 (6 bases). V lost 1 base to trimming and J lost 6 bases, with 16 bases between them. The CDR3 extends over 15 amino acids. Germline CDR1 LNHDA, CDR2 SQIVND (reference sequence). Here the CDR3 reads CASSIGQVSSGEQYF. CDR3 bases: TGTGCCAGTAGTATAGGACAGGTTTCCTCGGGCGAGCAGTACTTC.

The chain combines TRBV19 with TRBJ2-7; D might be TRBD1 (7 bases). Germline values: CDR1 LNHDA, CDR2 SQIVND (reference sequence). Between the trimmed V and J ends, which lost 11 bases and 0 bases, there was a span of 20 bases. This CDR3 contains 15 residues. CDR3: CAPIRCGDSSYEQYF. The CDR3 DNA reads TGTGCCCCCATCCGTTGCGGGGACAGCTCCTACGAGCAGTACTTC.

The J gene is TRBJ2-7, the V gene TRBV11-3, with 9 bases aligning to TRBD2. The CDR3 spans 14 residues. V lost 6 bases to trimming and J lost 0 bases; unmatched junction nucleotides: 3. Germline CDR1 SGHNT, CDR2 YENEEA. The CDR3 nucleotides are TGTGCCAGCAGGATGACTAGCGGCTCCTACGAGCAGTACTTC. It translates to CASRMTSGSYEQYF.

This clone occurred once. The chain has TRBV7-9 and TRBJ1-1; 12 nucleotides line up with TRBD1. The CDR3 has 15 amino acids. Per germline, CDR1 SEHNR and CDR2 FQNEAQ (reference sequence). The junction had 2 bases not matched to a gene; V was cut back by 1 base and J by 5 bases. The CDR3 region has the DNA TGTGCCAGCAGCTTAGGGGGACAGGGGGCGACTGAAGCTTTCTTT. It codes for CASSLGGQGATEAFF.

The chain has TRBV5-8 and TRBJ1-4; 8 bases are shared with TRBD1. CDR1 is SGHTS and CDR2 is YDEGEE in the germline V gene. This CDR3 contains 15 residues. J gave up 8 bases and V 4 bases, and 10 bases lay outside the gene matches. The chain's CDR3 is CASSKGQGVLEKLFF. In DNA, the CDR3 is TGTGCCAGCAGCAAAGGACAGGGCGTATTGGAAAAACTGTTTTTT.

Worth noting for this clone: Germline is not matched at one junction end, which may reflect a read error. The chain combines TRBV5-4 with TRBJ2-4; a possible D gene is TRBD2 (6 bases). CDR1 and CDR2 (germline): SGHNT, YYREEE (reference sequence). CDR3 length equals 15 residues. CDR3 amino acids: CASSFRDSLWNSQYF. CDR3 DNA sequence: TGTGCCAGCAGCTTTCGGGACTCCCTTTGGAACAGTCAGTACTTC.

Concerning this clone itself: This CDR3 is also generated by other DNA sequences in the sample. The chain employs TRBV5-1 and TRBJ2-5, with D possibly being TRBD1 (6 bases). The germline V gene encodes CDR1 SGHRS and CDR2 YFSETQ. Trimming removed 0 bases at V and 11 bases at J, with 14 bases between. The CDR3 is 13 residues long. CDR3 sequence (DNA): TGCGCCAGCAGCTTGGACAGGGCAGGTGAGCAGTACTTC. Translating it yields CASSLDRAGEQYF.

V gene TRBV30 combines with J gene TRBJ2-5, with 7 bases fitting TRBD2. The CDR3 runs to 12 residues. Germline V CDR1 and CDR2: GTSNPN, SVGIG (reference sequence). J lost 4 bases, V lost 5 bases, and 4 bases had no gene match. CDR3 DNA: TGTGCCTGGGGTTTAGCGGGAGAGACCCAGTACTTC. Its translation is CAWGLAGETQYF.

V is TRBV6-1 and J is TRBJ1-2; 9 bases are shared with TRBD1. In germline, CDR1 is MNHNS, CDR2 SASEGT. Losses at the gene ends were 4 bases for V and 4 bases for J; bases not matched to a gene: 7. The CDR3 consists of 15 residues. The CDR3 DNA reads as TGTGCCAGCAGTGCGGGACAGGGCTCGGGCTATGGCTACACCTTC. Protein: CASSAGQGSGYGYTF.

CDR3 residues: CASSLALRRESTYEQYF. The CDR3, as DNA: TGTGCCAGCAGCTTAGCGCTGAGGCGGGAGAGCACCTACGAGCAGTACTTC. The V call is TRBV7-8, the J call TRBJ2-7, with 7 nucleotides matching TRBD2. Germline V lookup: CDR1 SGHVS, CDR2 FQNEAQ. The ends lost 0 bases at V and 2 bases at J; junction bases unmatched: 10. The CDR3 extends over 17 amino acids.

V is TRBV5-4 and J is TRBJ2-1; D is uncertain. V lost 0 bases, J lost 5 bases, and 12 bases lay in between. The CDR3 is made up of 15 amino acids. Looked up from germline, CDR1 is SGHNT and CDR2 is YYREEE (reference sequence). The CDR3 DNA reads as TGTGCCAGCAGCTTGGAGCTCCAGGCGAACAATGAGCAGTTCTTC. Translation: CASSLELQANNEQFF.

This chain uses TRBV10-3 with TRBJ2-7; 7 bases map to TRBD1. Germline loops: CDR1 ENHRY, CDR2 SYGVKD. The CDR3 has 15 residues. Trimming cost V 5 bases and J 5 bases; bases outside gene matches: 12. The CDR3 region has the DNA TGTGCCATCAGTCGGGACAGAGGCTCTTCGAACGAGCAGTACTTC. Its translation is CAISRDRGSSNEQYF.

The chain uses TRBV5-4 and TRBJ2-7; 9 bases line up with TRBD1. Germline-derived CDR1 and CDR2 are SGHNT and YYREEE (reference sequence). This CDR3 spans 15 amino acids. V dropped 2 bases and J dropped 4; count of bases not matched to a gene: 7. The CDR3 region is CASSFEDRGLYEQYF. Here the CDR3 DNA reads TGTGCCAGCAGCTTCGAGGACAGGGGCCTTTACGAGCAGTACTTC.